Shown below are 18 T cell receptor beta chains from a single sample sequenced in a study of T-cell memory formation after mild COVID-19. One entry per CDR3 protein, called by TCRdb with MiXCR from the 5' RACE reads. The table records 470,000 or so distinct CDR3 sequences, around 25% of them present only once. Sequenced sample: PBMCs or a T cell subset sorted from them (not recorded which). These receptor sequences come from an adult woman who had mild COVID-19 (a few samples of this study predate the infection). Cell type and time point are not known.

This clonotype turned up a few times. As DNA, the CDR3 is TGTGCCAGCAGTGATCGGACAAAGAGCAATCAGCCCCAGCATTTT. Amino acids: CASSDRTKSNQPQHF. The chain uses TRBV6-1 and TRBJ1-5; a weak D match, TRBD1 (5 bases). V was shortened by 3 bases and J by 1 base, with 10 bases between the two germline ends. Germline V gives CDR1 MNHNS, CDR2 SASEGT. The CDR3 extends over 15 amino acids.

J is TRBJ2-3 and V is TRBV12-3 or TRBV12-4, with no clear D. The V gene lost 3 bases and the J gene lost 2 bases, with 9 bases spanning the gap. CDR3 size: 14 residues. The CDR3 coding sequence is TGTGCCAGCAGTTTTCGTGGGGACACAGATACGCAGTATTTT. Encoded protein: CASSFRGDTDTQYF.

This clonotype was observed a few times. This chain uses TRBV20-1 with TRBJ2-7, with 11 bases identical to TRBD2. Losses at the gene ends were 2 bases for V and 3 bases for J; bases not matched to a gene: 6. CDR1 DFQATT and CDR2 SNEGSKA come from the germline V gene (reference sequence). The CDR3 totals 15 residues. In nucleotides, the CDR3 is TGCAGTGCTAGACCGACGGGACTAGCGGTCTACGAGCAGTACTTC. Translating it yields CSARPTGLAVYEQYF.

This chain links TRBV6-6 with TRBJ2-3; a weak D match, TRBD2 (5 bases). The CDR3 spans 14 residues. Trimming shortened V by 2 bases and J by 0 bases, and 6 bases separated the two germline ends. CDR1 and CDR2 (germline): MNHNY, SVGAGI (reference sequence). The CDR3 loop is CASSYERSTDTQYF. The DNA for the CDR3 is TGTGCCAGCAGTTACGAGCGGAGCACAGATACGCAGTATTTT.

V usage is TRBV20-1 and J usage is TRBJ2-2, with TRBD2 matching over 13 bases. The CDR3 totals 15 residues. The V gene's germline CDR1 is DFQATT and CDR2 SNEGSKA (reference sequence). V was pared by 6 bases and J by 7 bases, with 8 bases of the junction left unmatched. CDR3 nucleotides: TGCAGTGCGAAACTAGCGGGGGGGCTAGTCGGGGAGCTGTTTTTT. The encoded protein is CSAKLAGGLVGELFF.

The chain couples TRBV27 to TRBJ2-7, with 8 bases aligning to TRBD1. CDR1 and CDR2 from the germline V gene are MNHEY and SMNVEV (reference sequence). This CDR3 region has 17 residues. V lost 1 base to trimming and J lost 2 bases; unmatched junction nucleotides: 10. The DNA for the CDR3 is TGTGCCAGCAGTTTATTCGACAGGGGAAATGGGGCCTACGAGCAGTACTTC. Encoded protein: CASSLFDRGNGAYEQYF.

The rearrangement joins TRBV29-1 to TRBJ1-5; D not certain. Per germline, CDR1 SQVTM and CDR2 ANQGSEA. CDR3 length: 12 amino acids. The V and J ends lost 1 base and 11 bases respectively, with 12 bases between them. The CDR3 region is CSVEGAGATQHF. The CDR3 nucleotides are TGCAGCGTTGAAGGGGCCGGCGCTACCCAGCATTTT.

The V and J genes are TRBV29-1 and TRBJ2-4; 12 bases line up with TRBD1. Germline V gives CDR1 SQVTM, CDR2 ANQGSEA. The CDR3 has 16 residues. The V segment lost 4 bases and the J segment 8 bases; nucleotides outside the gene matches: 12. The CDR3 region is CSVGAGGTGGLDIQYF. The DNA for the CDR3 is TGCAGCGTTGGGGCTGGGGGGACAGGGGGCCTTGACATTCAGTACTTC. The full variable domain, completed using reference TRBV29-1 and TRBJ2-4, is SAVISQKPSRDICQRGTSLTIQCQVDSQVTMMFWYRQQPGQSLTLIATANQGSEATYESGFVIDKFPISRPNLTFSTLTVSNMSPEDSSIYLCSVGAGGTGGLDIQYFGAGTRLSVL.

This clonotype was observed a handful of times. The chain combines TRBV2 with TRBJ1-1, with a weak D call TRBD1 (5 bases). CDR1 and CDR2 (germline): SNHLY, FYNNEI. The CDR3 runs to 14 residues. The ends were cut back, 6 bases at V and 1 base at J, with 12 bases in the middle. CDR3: CASSAGPPNTEAFF. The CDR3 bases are TGTGCCAGCAGCGCGGGACCGCCGAACACTGAAGCTTTCTTT.

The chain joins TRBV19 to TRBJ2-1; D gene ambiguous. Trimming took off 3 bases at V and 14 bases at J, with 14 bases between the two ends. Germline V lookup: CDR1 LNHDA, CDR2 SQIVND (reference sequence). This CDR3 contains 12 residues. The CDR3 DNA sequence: TGTGCCAGTAGTATCAGGCCGGATTTGGAGTTCTTC. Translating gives CASSIRPDLEFF.

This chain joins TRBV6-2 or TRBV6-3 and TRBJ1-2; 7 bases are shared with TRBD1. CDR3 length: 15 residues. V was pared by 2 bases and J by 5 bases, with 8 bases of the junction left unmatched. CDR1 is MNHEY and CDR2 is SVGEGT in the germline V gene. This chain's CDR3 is CASSYGGRGTYGYTF. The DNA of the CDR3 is TGTGCCAGCAGTTACGGCGGCAGGGGGACTTATGGCTACACCTTC.

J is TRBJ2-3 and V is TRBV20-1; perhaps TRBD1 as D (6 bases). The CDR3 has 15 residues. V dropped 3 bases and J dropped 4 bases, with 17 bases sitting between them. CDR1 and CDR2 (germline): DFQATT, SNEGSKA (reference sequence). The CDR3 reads CSARGRGRGSDTQYF. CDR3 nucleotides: TGCAGTGCTAGGGGCCGGGGCAGGGGATCAGATACGCAGTATTTT.

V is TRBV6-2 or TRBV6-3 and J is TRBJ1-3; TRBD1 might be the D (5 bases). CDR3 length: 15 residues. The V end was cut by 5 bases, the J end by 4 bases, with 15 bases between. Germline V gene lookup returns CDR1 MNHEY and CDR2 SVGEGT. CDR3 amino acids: CASSRTGAPGNTIYF. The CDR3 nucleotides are TGTGCCAGCAGTCGGACTGGGGCGCCGGGAAACACCATATATTTT.

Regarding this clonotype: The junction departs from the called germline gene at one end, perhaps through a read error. The CDR3 is CASSEDRGTNEKLFF. The DNA of the CDR3 is TGTGCCAGCAGCGAAGACAGGGGAACTAATGAAAAACTGTTTTTT. The chain combines TRBV2 with TRBJ1-4; TRBD1 matches at 8 bases. Germline assignment: CDR1 SNHLY and CDR2 FYNNEI. This CDR3 comprises 15 residues.

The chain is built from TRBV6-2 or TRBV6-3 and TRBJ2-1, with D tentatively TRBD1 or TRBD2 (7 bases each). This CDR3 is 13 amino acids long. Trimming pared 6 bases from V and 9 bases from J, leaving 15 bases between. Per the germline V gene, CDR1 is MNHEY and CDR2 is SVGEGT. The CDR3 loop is CASRSPGGAEQFF. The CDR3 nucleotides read TGTGCCAGCAGGTCCCCAGGGGGGGCTGAGCAGTTCTTC.

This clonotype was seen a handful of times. The CDR3 bases are TGTGCCAGCAGTTACAATCCACAGGGAGAGTCCTACAATGAGCAGTTCTTC. Protein: CASSYNPQGESYNEQFF. This chain links TRBV6-2 or TRBV6-3 with TRBJ2-1, with a tentative D call TRBD1 (6 bases). V dropped 2 bases and J dropped 1 base, with 15 bases sitting between them. This CDR3 comprises 17 residues. The germline gives CDR1 MNHEY, CDR2 SVGEGT.

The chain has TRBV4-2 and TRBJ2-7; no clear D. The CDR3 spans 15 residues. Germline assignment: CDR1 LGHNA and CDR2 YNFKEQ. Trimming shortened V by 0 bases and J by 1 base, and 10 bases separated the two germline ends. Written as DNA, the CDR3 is TGTGCCAGCAGCCAAGATCAGGCGGAGTCCTACGAGCAGTACTTC. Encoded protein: CASSQDQAESYEQYF.

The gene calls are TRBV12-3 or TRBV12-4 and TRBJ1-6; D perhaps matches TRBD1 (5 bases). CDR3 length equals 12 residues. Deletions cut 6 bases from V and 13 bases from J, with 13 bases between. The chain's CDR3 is CASSRDPGPLHF. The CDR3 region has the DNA TGTGCCAGCAGCAGGGATCCTGGGCCCCTCCACTTT.